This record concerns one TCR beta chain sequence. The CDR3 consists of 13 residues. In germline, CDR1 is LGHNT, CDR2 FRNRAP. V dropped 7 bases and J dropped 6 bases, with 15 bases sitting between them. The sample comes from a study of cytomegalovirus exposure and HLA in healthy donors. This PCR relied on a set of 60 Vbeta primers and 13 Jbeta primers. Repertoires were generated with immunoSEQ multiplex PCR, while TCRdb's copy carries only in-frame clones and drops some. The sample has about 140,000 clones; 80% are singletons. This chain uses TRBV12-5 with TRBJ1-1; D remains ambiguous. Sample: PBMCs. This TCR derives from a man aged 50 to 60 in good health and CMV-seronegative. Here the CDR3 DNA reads TGTGCTAGTGCCCCAGGAGGGTTTTCTGAAGCTTTCTTT. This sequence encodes CASAPGGFSEAFF.